This entry concerns a single TCR beta chain. Its antigen is currently unknown. These data are taken from a study of T cell responses to AZD1222 COVID-19 vaccine. Notes on the study in general: Clonal diversity was possibly underestimated, and white British individuals and females predominated among donors.

Profiling relied on immunoSEQ multiplex PCR, and the TCRdb table lists in-frame clones only, not all of them. The sample consists of 90,000 to 150,000 clones, 70% to 90% of them appearing once. Specimen: peripheral blood, collected on day 0 of AZD1222 vaccination. The sequence came from an adult in good health.

The CDR3 reads CASSFGPMNTEAFF. The CDR3 DNA reads as TGTGCCAGCAGCTTCGGCCCTATGAACACTGAAGCTTTCTTT. The V and J genes are TRBV5-4 and TRBJ1-1; unclear D gene. The ends were cut back, 2 bases at V and 0 bases at J, with 8 bases in the middle. The germline V gene has CDR1 SGHNT and CDR2 YYREEE (reference sequence). There are 14 residues in the CDR3.